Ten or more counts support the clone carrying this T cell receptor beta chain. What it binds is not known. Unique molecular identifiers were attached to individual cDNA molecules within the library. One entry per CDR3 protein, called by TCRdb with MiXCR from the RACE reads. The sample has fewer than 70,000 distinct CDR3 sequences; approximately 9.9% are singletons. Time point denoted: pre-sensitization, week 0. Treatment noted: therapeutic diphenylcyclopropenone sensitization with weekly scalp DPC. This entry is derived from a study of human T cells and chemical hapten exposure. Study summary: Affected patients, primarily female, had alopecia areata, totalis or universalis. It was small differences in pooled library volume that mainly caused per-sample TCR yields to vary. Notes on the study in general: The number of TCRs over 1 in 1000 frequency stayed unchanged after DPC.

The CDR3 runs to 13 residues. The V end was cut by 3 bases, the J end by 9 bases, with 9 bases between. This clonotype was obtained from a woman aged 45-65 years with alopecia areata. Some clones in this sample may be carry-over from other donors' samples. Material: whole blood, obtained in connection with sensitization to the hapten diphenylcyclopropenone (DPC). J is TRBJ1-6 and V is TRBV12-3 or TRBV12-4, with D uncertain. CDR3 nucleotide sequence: TGTGCCAGCAGTTTTGACCTGGCTTCACCCCTCCACTTT. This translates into CASSFDLASPLHF.